A single sample is the source of the 7 T cell receptor beta chains below, sequenced in a study of cytomegalovirus exposure and HLA in healthy donors. The primer mix had 60 Vbeta and 13 Jbeta primers. The table came from immunoSEQ multiplex PCR; TCRdb's copy has only in-frame clones and leaves some out. The table lists 150,000 to 200,000 clones, approximately 88% of them singletons. The material sequenced was PBMCs. These receptors came from a woman aged 50 to 60 in good health and CMV-seropositive.

There are a few counts of this clone. The V call is TRBV9, the J call TRBJ2-1; D is undetermined. The CDR3 is made up of 13 amino acids. V was trimmed by 4 bases and J by 3 bases, leaving 8 bases between them. Germline V gene lookup returns CDR1 SGDLS and CDR2 YYNGEE. CDR3 region: CASSTQNYNEQFF. CDR3 nucleotide sequence: TGTGCCAGCAGCACACAGAACTACAATGAGCAGTTCTTC.

In this sample, this clone turned up a few times. This chain connects TRBV14 to TRBJ2-2; 7 nucleotides line up with TRBD1. The germline V gene has CDR1 SGHDN and CDR2 FVKESK. The CDR3 is made up of 16 amino acids. The V and J ends lost 0 bases and 4 bases, in that order; junction bases with no gene match: 5. As DNA, the CDR3 is TGTGCCAGCAGCCAAGAAGACAGGGCGGTCACCGGGGAGCTGTTTTTT. This encodes CASSQEDRAVTGELFF. Variable domain in full (rest from reference TRBV14 and TRBJ2-2): EAGVTQFPSHSVIEKGQTVTLRCDPISGHDNLYWYRRVMGKEIKFLLHFVKESKQDESGMPNNRFLAERTGGTYSTLKVQPAELEDSGVYFCASSQEDRAVTGELFFGEGSRLTVL.

The rearrangement uses TRBV7-2 and TRBJ1-5; D unclear. CDR3 length equals 14 residues. Germline V gene lookup returns CDR1 SGHTA and CDR2 FQGNSA. The V end was cut by 5 bases, the J end by 3 bases, with 11 bases between. The DNA for the CDR3 is TGTGCCAGCAGCAACCGGGAGGACAATCAGCCCCAGCATTTT. This translates into CASSNREDNQPQHF.

The genes are TRBV7-9 and TRBJ1-2; no clear D gene. The V end lost 3 bases, the J end lost 5 bases, and 16 bases lay between the germline ends. This CDR3 has 15 residues. Per the germline V gene, CDR1 is SEHNR and CDR2 is FQNEAQ (reference sequence). The CDR3 is CASSFSVDSGYGYTF. CDR3 DNA: TGTGCCAGCAGCTTCTCAGTGGATTCCGGGTATGGCTACACCTTC. Together with reference TRBV7-9 and TRBJ1-2, the CDR3 gives the full variable domain: DTGVSQNPRHKITKRGQNVTFRCDPISEHNRLYWYRQTLGQGPEFLTYFQNEAQLEKSRLLSDRFSAERPKGSFSTLEIQRTEQGDSAMYLCASSFSVDSGYGYTFGSGTRLTVV.

The V call is TRBV15, the J call TRBJ1-5; maybe TRBD1 (5 bases). CDR1 LNHNV and CDR2 YYDKDF come from the germline V gene (reference sequence). V dropped 0 bases and J dropped 5 bases, with 8 bases sitting between them. The CDR3 covers 14 residues. DNA for the CDR3: TGTGCCACCAGCAGAGATCCGGGGGATCAGCCCCAGCATTTT. Protein product: CATSRDPGDQPQHF.

The chain joins TRBV11-1 to TRBJ1-1; D is unresolved. Trimming stripped 1 base from V and 4 bases from J, with 10 bases between. Germline lookup yields CDR1 SGHAT and CDR2 FQDESV (reference sequence). This CDR3 has 14 residues. In nucleotides, the CDR3 is TGTGCCAGCAGCTTAGGACGGGGTTCCACTGAAGCTTTCTTT. Protein product: CASSLGRGSTEAFF.

The chain couples TRBV6-1 to TRBJ2-3, with D tentatively TRBD2 (6 bases). Germline assignment: CDR1 MNHNS and CDR2 SASEGT. The CDR3 is made up of 13 amino acids. The germline V and J ends were trimmed by 6 bases and 6 bases, with 13 bases remaining between them. The CDR3 region is CASSWDFQDTQYF. The CDR3 nucleotides read TGTGCCAGCAGCTGGGACTTCCAGGATACGCAGTATTTT.